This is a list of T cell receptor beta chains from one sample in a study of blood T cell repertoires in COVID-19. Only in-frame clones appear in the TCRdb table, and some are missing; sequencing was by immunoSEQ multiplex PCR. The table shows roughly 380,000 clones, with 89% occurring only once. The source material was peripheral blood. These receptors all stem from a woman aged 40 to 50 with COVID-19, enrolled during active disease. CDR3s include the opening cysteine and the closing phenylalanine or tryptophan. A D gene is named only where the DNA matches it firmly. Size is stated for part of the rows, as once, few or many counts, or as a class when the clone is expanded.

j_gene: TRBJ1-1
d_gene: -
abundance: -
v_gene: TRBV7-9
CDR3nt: TGTGCCAGCAGCTTAGTAGCCGTCCCGGGACTCCCTAACACTGAAGCTTTCTTT
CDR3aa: CASSLVAVPGLPNTEAFF

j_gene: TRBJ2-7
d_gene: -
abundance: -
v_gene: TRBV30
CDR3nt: TGTGCCTGGAGTGGGCCAGGCTTTTCCTACGAGCAGTACTTC
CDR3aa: CAWSGPGFSYEQYF

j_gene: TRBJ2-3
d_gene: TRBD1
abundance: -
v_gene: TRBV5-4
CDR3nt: TGTGCCAGCAGCCCAGCAGGGGGCCTGGGGGATACGCAGTATTTT
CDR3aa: CASSPAGGLGDTQYF

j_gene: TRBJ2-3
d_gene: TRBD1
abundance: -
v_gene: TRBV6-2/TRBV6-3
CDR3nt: TGTGCCAGCAGTTATGGAGGGACAGGGGGCACAGATACGCAGTATTTT
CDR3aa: CASSYGGTGGTDTQYF

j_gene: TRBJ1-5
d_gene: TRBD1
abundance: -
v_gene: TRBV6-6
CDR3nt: TGTGCCCACGGACAGGCAAATAGCAATCAGCCCCAGCATTTT
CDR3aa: CAHGQANSNQPQHF

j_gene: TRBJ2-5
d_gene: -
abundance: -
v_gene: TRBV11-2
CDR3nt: TGTGCCAGCAGCCCGACAGTATTCAAAGAGACCCAGTACTTC
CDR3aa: CASSPTVFKETQYF

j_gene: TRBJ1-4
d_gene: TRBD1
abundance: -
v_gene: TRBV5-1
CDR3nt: TGCGCCAGCAGCTTACAGGGGGCGCACGCTAATGAAAAACTGTTTTTT
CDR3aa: CASSLQGAHANEKLFF

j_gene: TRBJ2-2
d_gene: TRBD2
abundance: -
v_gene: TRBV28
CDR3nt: TGTGCCAGCAGTTCACCTAGCGGGAGGGACACCGGGGAGCTGTTTTTT
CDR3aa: CASSSPSGRDTGELFF

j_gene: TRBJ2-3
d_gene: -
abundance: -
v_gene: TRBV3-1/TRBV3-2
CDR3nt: TGTGCCAGCAGCCGCAGGGCAGATACGCAGTATTTT
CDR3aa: CASSRRADTQYF

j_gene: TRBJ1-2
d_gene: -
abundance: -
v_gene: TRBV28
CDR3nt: TGTGCCAGCACGGCAGGGGAAAACTATGGCTACACCTTC
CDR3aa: CASTAGENYGYTF

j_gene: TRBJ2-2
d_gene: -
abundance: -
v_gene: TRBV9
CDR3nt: TGTGCCAGCAGCGTAGACCAGGATCCCACCGGGGAGCTGTTTTTT
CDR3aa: CASSVDQDPTGELFF

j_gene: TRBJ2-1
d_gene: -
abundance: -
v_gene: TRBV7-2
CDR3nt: TGTGCCAGCAGCTTAATGTTCCGGGGGAGCGCCTACAATGAGCAGTTCTTC
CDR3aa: CASSLMFRGSAYNEQFF

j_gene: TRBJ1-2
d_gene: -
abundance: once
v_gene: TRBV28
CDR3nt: TGTGCCAGTACACCCGCTAACTATGGCTACACCTTC
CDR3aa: CASTPANYGYTF

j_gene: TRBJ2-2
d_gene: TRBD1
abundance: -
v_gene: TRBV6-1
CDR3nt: TGTGCCAGCCTAGGGACAGGGGGTGAGACCGGGGAGCTGTTTTTT
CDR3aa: CASLGTGGETGELFF

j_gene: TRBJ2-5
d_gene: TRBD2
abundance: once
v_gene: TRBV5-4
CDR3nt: TGTGCCAGCAGCTTGGGAAGCGGGGGGGAGACCCAGTACTTC
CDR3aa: CASSLGSGGETQYF

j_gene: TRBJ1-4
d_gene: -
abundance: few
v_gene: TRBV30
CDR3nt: TGTGCCTGGATGTCCGGGGCTAATGAAAAACTGTTTTTT
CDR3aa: CAWMSGANEKLFF

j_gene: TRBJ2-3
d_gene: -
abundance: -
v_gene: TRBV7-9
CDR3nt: TGTGCCAGCAGATTCACTAGCTTGGATACGCAGTATTTT
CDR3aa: CASRFTSLDTQYF

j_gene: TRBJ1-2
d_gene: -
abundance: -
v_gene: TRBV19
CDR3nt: TGTGCCAGTAGTATAGCGGGAAAGAACTATGGCTACACCTTC
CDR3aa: CASSIAGKNYGYTF

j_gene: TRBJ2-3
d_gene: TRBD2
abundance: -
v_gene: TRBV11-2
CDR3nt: TGTGCCAGCAGCTTAGGGACTAGCGGGAGGAAACGAGATACGCAGTATTTT
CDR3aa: CASSLGTSGRKRDTQYF

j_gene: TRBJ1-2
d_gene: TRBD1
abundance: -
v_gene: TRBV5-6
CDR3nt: TGTGCCAGCAGCTTCGACAGGGGGACGGGCGGCTACACCTTC
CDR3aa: CASSFDRGTGGYTF

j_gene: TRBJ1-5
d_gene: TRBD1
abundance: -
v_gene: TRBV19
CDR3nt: TGTGCCAGTACCGACGGGGTAAGAGGGGGCGCCGGCAATCAGCCCCAGCATTTT
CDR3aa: CASTDGVRGGAGNQPQHF

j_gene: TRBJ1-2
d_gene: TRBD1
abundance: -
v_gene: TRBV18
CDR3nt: TGTGCCAGCTCACCGACAGGGGACTATGGCTACACCTTC
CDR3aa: CASSPTGDYGYTF

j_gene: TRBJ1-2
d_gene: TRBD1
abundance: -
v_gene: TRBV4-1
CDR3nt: TGCGCCAGCAGCCAAGCCGAACAGGGGGCGGATGGCTACACCTTC
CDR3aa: CASSQAEQGADGYTF

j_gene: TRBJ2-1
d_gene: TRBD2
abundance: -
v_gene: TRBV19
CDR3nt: TGTGCCACCCTGGGACTAGCGGGAAGCGAGCAGTTCTTC
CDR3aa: CATLGLAGSEQFF

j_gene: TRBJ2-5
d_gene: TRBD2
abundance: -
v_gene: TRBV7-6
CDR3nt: TGTGCCAGCAGCTTGGGACTAGACTCAGAGACCCAGTACTTC
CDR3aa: CASSLGLDSETQYF

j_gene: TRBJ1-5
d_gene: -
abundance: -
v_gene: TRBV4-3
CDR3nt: TGCGCCAGCAGTTTGGAGTTGGGCAATCAGCCCCAGCATTTT
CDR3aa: CASSLELGNQPQHF

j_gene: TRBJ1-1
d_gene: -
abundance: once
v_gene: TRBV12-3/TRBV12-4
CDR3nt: TGTGCCAGCAGTTTATCTGTAGACAGAGAAGCTTTCTTT
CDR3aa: CASSLSVDREAFF

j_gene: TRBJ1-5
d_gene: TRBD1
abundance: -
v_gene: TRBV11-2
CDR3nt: TGTGCCAGCAGCCCCCGGACAGGTCCTAATCAGCCCCAGCATTTT
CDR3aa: CASSPRTGPNQPQHF

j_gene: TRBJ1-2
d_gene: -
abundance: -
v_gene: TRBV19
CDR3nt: TGTGCCAGTAACAGACGGAGGAACTATGGCTACACCTTC
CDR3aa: CASNRRRNYGYTF

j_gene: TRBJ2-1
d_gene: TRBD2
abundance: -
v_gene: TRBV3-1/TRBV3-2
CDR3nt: TGTGCCAGCAGCCAAAAAGGGCCTAGCGGGAGCTCCTACAATGAGCAGTTCTTC
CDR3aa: CASSQKGPSGSSYNEQFF

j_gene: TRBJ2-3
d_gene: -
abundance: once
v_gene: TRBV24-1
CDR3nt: TGTGCCACCAGTGACAGGGGAGTAACAGATACGCAGTATTTT
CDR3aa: CATSDRGVTDTQYF

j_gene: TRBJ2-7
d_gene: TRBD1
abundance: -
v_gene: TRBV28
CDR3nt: TGTGCCAGCAGTATCGGGACAGGAAGTTACGAGCAGTACTTC
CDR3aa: CASSIGTGSYEQYF

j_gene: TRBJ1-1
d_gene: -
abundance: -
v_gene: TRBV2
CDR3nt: TGTGCCAGCAGTGGGGCTGGAGCTTTCTTT
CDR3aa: CASSGAGAFF

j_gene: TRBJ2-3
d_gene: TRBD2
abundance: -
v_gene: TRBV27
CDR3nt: TGTGCCAGCAGTTTCCTAACGGGACTAAGCACAGATACGCAGTATTTT
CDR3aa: CASSFLTGLSTDTQYF

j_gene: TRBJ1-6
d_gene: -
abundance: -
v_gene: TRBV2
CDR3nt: TGTGCCAGCATGTCTTCAGGGTCCCCCCTCCACTTT
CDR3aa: CASMSSGSPLHF

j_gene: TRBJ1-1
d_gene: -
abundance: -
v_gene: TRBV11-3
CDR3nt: TGTGCCAGCAGCTCCCAGAACACTGAAGCTTTCTTT
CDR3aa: CASSSQNTEAFF

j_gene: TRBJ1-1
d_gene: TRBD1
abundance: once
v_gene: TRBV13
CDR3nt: TGTGCCAGCAGCTTAAACAGGGGGGTGGCTGAAGCTTTCTTT
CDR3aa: CASSLNRGVAEAFF

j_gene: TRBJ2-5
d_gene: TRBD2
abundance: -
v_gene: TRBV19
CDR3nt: TGTGCCAGTAGTACCCGACTAGCGGGAGGGCCTGGGACCCAGTACTTC
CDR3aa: CASSTRLAGGPGTQYF

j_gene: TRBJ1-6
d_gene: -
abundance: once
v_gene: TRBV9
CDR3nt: TGTGCCAGCAGCGTAGCTCCAGGGAATTCACCCCTCCACTTT
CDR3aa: CASSVAPGNSPLHF

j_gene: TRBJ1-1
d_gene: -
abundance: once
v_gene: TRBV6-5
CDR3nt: TGTGCCAGCAGTTTTAGGAACACTGAAGCTTTCTTT
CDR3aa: CASSFRNTEAFF

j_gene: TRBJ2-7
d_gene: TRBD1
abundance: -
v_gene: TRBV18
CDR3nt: TGTGCCAGCTCACTACTAGGGACAGGGGGTTACGAGCAGTACTTC
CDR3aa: CASSLLGTGGYEQYF

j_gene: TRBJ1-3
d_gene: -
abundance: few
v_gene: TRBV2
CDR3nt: TGTGCCAGCAGTGCCGTTGGAAACACCATATATTTT
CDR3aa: CASSAVGNTIYF

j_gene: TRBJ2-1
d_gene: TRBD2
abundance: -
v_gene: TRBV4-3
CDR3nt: TGCGCCAGCAGCCACCGGAGCGGGGGGTACAATGAGCAGTTCTTC
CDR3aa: CASSHRSGGYNEQFF

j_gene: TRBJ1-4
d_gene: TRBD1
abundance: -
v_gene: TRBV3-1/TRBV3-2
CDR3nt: TGTGCCAGCAGCCAAGTGGCAGGGGGTGAAAAACTGTTTTTT
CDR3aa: CASSQVAGGEKLFF

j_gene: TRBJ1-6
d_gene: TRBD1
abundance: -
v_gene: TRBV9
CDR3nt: TGTGCCAGCAGCGTAGCTTGGACAGGGAATTCACCCCTCCACTTT
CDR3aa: CASSVAWTGNSPLHF

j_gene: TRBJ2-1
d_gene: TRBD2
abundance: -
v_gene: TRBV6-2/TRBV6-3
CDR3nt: TGTGCCAGCAGTTACTCAAGCGGGGGGGCCTTGGAGGAGCAGTTCTTC
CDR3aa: CASSYSSGGALEEQFF

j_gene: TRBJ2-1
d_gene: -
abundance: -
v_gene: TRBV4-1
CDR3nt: TGCGCCAGCAGCCAAGACAGGGGCAGCTACAATGAGCAGTTCTTC
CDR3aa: CASSQDRGSYNEQFF

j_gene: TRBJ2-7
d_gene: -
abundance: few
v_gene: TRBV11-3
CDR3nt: TGTGCCAGCAGCCGGGGGACTGCGTCCTACGAGCAGTACTTC
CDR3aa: CASSRGTASYEQYF

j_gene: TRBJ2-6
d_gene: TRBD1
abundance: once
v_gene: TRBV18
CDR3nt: TGTGCCAGCTCACCGTCCGGGACAGGGGCATCTGGGGCCAACGTCCTGACTTTC
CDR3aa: CASSPSGTGASGANVLTF

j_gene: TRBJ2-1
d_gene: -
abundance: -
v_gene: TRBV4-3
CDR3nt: TGCGCCAGCAGCCGCGAAAGGAGCAATGAGCAGTTCTTC
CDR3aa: CASSRERSNEQFF